These 11 T cell receptor beta chains were all obtained from the same sample, sequenced in a study of blood T cells in healthy people across ages (dated by TCRdb to 2013 to 2016). Library construction relied on 5' RACE. TCRdb records Illumina HiSeq 2500 as the sequencer. A second PCR of about 7 to 12 cycles was performed with a sample-barcoded 5' primer and a J-beta primer mix. The public reads were reanalyzed by TCRdb: fastp trimming at Q25, MiXCR alignment, in-frame beta chains only. Rows are unified per CDR3 protein, each entry keeping the most common DNA and genes. The sample contains over 1.5 million distinct CDR3 sequences, around 50% of them found a single time. The leading ten clones occupy 2% to 2.5% of the sample. Material for sequencing was blood. The receptors derive from a middle-aged woman in good health.

The V and J genes are TRBV2 and TRBJ1-4; D remains ambiguous. V dropped 11 bases and J dropped 3 bases, with 13 bases sitting between them. The CDR3 totals 13 residues. Germline lookup yields CDR1 SNHLY and CDR2 FYNNEI. CDR3 sequence reads: CAGHRSANEKLFF. The CDR3 coding sequence is TGTGCCGGTCACAGATCCGCTAATGAAAAACTGTTTTTT.

This chain joins TRBV15 and TRBJ1-1; D not resolved. V was trimmed by 0 bases and J by 6 bases, leaving 20 bases between them. This CDR3 region has 17 residues. CDR1 LNHNV and CDR2 YYDKDF come from the germline V gene (reference sequence). In nucleotides, the CDR3 is TGTGCCACCAGCAGAGACCGTCCGACCCCCGGTAGGGCTGAAGCTTTCTTT. Its protein is CATSRDRPTPGRAEAFF.

V usage is TRBV5-1 and J usage is TRBJ2-5, with D maybe TRBD1 (5 bases). From germline, CDR1 is SGHRS and CDR2 YFSETQ. Trimming pared 9 bases from V and 0 bases from J, leaving 12 bases between. This CDR3 has 13 amino acids. CDR3 sequence (DNA): TGCGCCATCCAGACAGACCACCAAGAGACCCAGTACTTC. It translates to CAIQTDHQETQYF.

This clonotype showed up just a few times. V gene TRBV28 combines with J gene TRBJ1-2; D remains ambiguous. Germline-derived CDR1 and CDR2 are MDHEN and SYDVKM. The CDR3 covers 13 residues. Trimming took 4 bases from V and 4 from J, leaving 10 bases between them. The CDR3 reads CASSSGEAYGYTF. CDR3 bases: TGTGCCAGCAGTTCCGGGGAGGCCTATGGCTACACCTTC.

CDR3 loop: CASSFLGFTDTQYF. Written as DNA, the CDR3 is TGTGCCAGCAGTTTCCTCGGGTTCACAGATACGCAGTATTTT. This sequence joins TRBV27 and TRBJ2-3; D remains unclear. The CDR3 has 14 amino acids. Per the germline V gene, CDR1 is MNHEY and CDR2 is SMNVEV (reference sequence). V lost 3 bases, J lost 2 bases, and 9 bases lay in between.

V usage is TRBV3-1 and J usage is TRBJ2-1; TRBD2 is a possible D gene (7 bases). Trimming left V 4 bases short and J 5 bases short, with 15 bases between. Germline V gives CDR1 LGHDT, CDR2 YNNKEL (reference sequence). This CDR3 has 15 amino acids. CDR3 DNA sequence: TGTGCCAGCAGCCCCTACGGGGGGCCCCACAATGAGCAGTTCTTC. It translates to CASSPYGGPHNEQFF.

The chain joins TRBV6-2 or TRBV6-3 to TRBJ1-1; D uncertain. V gave up 2 bases and J gave up 1 base, with 11 bases separating them. The CDR3 sequence is 15 residues long. Germline V gene sequence: CDR1 MNHEY, CDR2 SVGEGT. The CDR3 reads CASSYEKDPNTEAFF. As DNA, the CDR3 is TGTGCCAGCAGTTACGAGAAGGACCCGAACACTGAAGCTTTCTTT.

The rearrangement joins TRBV5-1 to TRBJ2-6, with D unclear. The CDR3 covers 15 residues. V was trimmed by 5 bases and J by 4 bases, leaving 13 bases between them. Germline values: CDR1 SGHRS, CDR2 YFSETQ. CDR3 DNA sequence: TGCGCCAGCAGAGGAGCTGGGTCCGGGGCCAACGTCCTGACTTTC. Translation: CASRGAGSGANVLTF.

This clonotype was counted once. J is TRBJ2-1 and V is TRBV27; 8 nucleotides align to TRBD1. Trimming at V came to 5 bases and at J to 3 bases, leaving 6 bases not matched to a gene. CDR3 size: 15 residues. Germline assignment: CDR1 MNHEY and CDR2 SMNVEV (reference sequence). The CDR3 here is CASSIAGTGYNEQFF. CDR3 nucleotides: TGTGCCAGCAGTATCGCCGGGACAGGCTACAATGAGCAGTTCTTC.

The CDR3 spells CSVNDFGYTF. The CDR3 nucleotides are TGCAGCGTCAACGACTTTGGCTACACCTTC. The V gene is TRBV29-1, the J gene TRBJ1-2; no clear D. V was trimmed by 6 bases and J by 7 bases, leaving 9 bases between them. CDR1 and CDR2 from the germline V gene are SQVTM and ANQGSEA. The length of the CDR3 is 10 residues. Together with reference TRBV29-1 and TRBJ1-2, the CDR3 gives the full variable domain: SAVISQKPSRDICQRGTSLTIQCQVDSQVTMMFWYRQQPGQSLTLIATANQGSEATYESGFVIDKFPISRPNLTFSTLTVSNMSPEDSSIYLCSVNDFGYTFGSGTRLTVV.

At least ten counts were recorded for this clonotype. The V gene is TRBV6-2 or TRBV6-3, the J gene TRBJ2-1, with D tentatively TRBD2 (6 bases). The CDR3 totals 11 residues. The germline V gene has CDR1 MNHEY and CDR2 SVGEGT. Trimming shortened V by 5 bases and J by 9 bases, and 8 bases separated the two germline ends. The CDR3 region is CASSHGGEQFF. DNA for the CDR3: TGTGCCAGCAGTCACGGGGGTGAGCAGTTCTTC.